The 19 T cell receptor beta chains below come from one sample, sequenced in a study of PD-1 blockade in classical Hodgkin lymphoma. Time point of the sample: cycle 4 day 1 (C4D1), after less than 7 weeks of nivolumab. Every patient experienced relapse after autologous stem cell transplantation, and brentuximab vedotin exposure varied. The method was immunoSEQ multiplex PCR; TCRdb's version includes in-frame clones alone and lacks a portion of them. Of 8,000 or so clones detected, around four fifths appear once; the ten largest clones hold just under 30%. This specimen was peripheral blood mononuclear cells (PBMCs), taken before the fourth cycle of nivolumab. The source is a human donor with classical Hodgkin lymphoma.

As for this clone: The same CDR3 can be traced to other DNA sequences in this sample. V is TRBV7-9 and J is TRBJ1-1; TRBD1 matches 9 bases. Germline values: CDR1 SEHNR, CDR2 FQNEAQ (reference sequence). The ends lost 9 bases at V and 0 bases at J; junction bases unmatched: 11. The CDR3 has 16 amino acids. The DNA of the CDR3 is TGTGCCAGTAGGGGCAGGGACAGGGCAATGAACACTGAAGCTTTCTTT. Its translation is CASRGRDRAMNTEAFF.

The rearrangement links TRBV5-1 to TRBJ2-7, with 10 bases aligning to TRBD2. Germline V gives CDR1 SGHRS, CDR2 YFSETQ. There are 17 residues in the CDR3. J lost 2 bases, V lost 1 base, and 9 bases had no gene match. This CDR3 is CASSLNLAGAPPYEQYF. The CDR3 DNA follows: TGCGCCAGCAGCTTGAATCTAGCGGGGGCCCCCCCCTACGAGCAGTACTTC.

V usage is TRBV4-3 and J usage is TRBJ2-1; perhaps TRBD1 as D (5 bases). The germline V gene encodes CDR1 LGHNA and CDR2 YSLEER. The CDR3 runs to 16 residues. Trimming took 0 bases from V and 4 from J, leaving 13 bases between them. The CDR3 DNA reads TGCGCCAGCAGCCAAGATAGGGGTCCGCCATACAATGAGCAGTTCTTC. This codes for CASSQDRGPPYNEQFF.

The chain carries TRBV6-6 and TRBJ1-2, with 11 bases identical to TRBD1. The CDR3 totals 14 residues. Looked up from germline, CDR1 is MNHNY and CDR2 is SVGAGI (reference sequence). With V trimmed by 6 bases and J by 4 bases, 4 bases remained unmatched. CDR3 protein: CASRSGQGVYGYTF. CDR3 coding DNA: TGTGCCAGCAGATCGGGACAGGGGGTCTATGGCTACACCTTC.

The J gene is TRBJ1-5, the V gene TRBV29-1; D remains ambiguous. The CDR3 length is 14 residues. V lost 5 bases and J 11 bases, leaving 22 bases between the germline ends. Germline CDR1 and CDR2: SQVTM and ANQGSEA. The chain's CDR3 is CSVMIWGKQSAQHF. The CDR3, as DNA: TGCAGCGTTATGATATGGGGAAAACAATCAGCCCAGCATTTT.

The V and J genes are TRBV7-9 and TRBJ1-1; perhaps TRBD1 as D (6 bases). CDR1 is SEHNR and CDR2 is FQNEAQ in the germline V gene (reference sequence). V was cut by 5 bases and J by 5 bases, with 15 bases left in between. The length of the CDR3 is 14 residues. The CDR3 DNA reads as TGTGCCAGCAGCGCACAGGGAAAAACGACTGAAGCTTTCTTT. Translated: CASSAQGKTTEAFF. Supplemented by reference TRBV7-9 and TRBJ1-1, the full variable domain reads DTGVSQNPRHKITKRGQNVTFRCDPISEHNRLYWYRQTLGQGPEFLTYFQNEAQLEKSRLLSDRFSAERPKGSFSTLEIQRTEQGDSAMYLCASSAQGKTTEAFFGQGTRLTVV.

Only a few counts were recorded for this clone. The V and J genes are TRBV7-2 and TRBJ2-1, with 10 bases that match TRBD2. There are 17 residues in the CDR3. Unmatched junction bases numbered 7, after V lost 2 bases and J lost 3 bases. Germline CDR1 reads SGHTA; CDR2 reads FQGNSA. The CDR3 reads CASSLLLAGDYYNEQFF. CDR3 bases: TGTGCCAGCAGCTTACTTCTAGCGGGGGACTACTACAATGAGCAGTTCTTC.

The rearrangement joins TRBV29-1 to TRBJ2-3; possible D gene TRBD2, 5 bases. The CDR3 consists of 14 residues. From germline, CDR1 is SQVTM and CDR2 ANQGSEA. The V end was cut by 6 bases, the J end by 4 bases, with 17 bases between. The CDR3: CSVPRGINADTQYF. The CDR3 DNA reads as TGCAGCGTCCCCCGGGGTATAAACGCAGATACGCAGTATTTT.

The gene calls are TRBV7-8 and TRBJ2-7; 9 bases are shared with TRBD2. The CDR3 contains 15 residues. V dropped 5 bases and J dropped 3; count of bases not matched to a gene: 8. CDR1 is SGHVS, CDR2 FQNEAQ, per germline. The CDR3 DNA reads as TGTGCCAGCAGCGCGCGCGGGGGGGCCCGCTACGAGCAGTACTTC. It codes for CASSARGGARYEQYF. The variable domain in full, with the rest retrieved from reference TRBV7-8 and TRBJ2-7, is GAGVSQSPRYKVAKRGQDVALRCDPISGHVSLFWYQQALGQGPEFLTYFQNEAQLDKSGLPSDRFFAERPEGSVSTLKIQRTQQEDSAVYLCASSARGGARYEQYFGPGTRLTVT.

The chain combines TRBV6-5 with TRBJ2-1, with unresolved D. The germline CDR1 and CDR2 sequences are MNHEY and SVGAGI. The CDR3 contains 13 residues. V was pared by 6 bases and J by 7 bases, with 13 bases between. CDR3 sequence reads: CASSPPLRNEQFF. The CDR3 nucleotides are TGTGCCAGCAGCCCCCCTTTGAGGAATGAGCAGTTCTTC.

The V call is TRBV19, the J call TRBJ2-1, with TRBD2 identical over 9 bases. Per the germline V gene, CDR1 is LNHDA and CDR2 is SQIVND (reference sequence). Trimming cost V 9 bases and J 4 bases; bases outside gene matches: 13. The CDR3 extends over 16 amino acids. The CDR3 DNA reads as TGTGCCAGCCAAGAGATTAGCGGGGGTCGGTACAATGAGCAGTTCTTC. This codes for CASQEISGGRYNEQFF.

This clone was counted between two and nine times. The rearrangement uses TRBV7-9 and TRBJ2-2; D is possibly TRBD1 or TRBD2 (5 bases each). V gave up 7 bases and J gave up 3 bases, with 15 bases separating them. This CDR3 comprises 15 residues. CDR1 and CDR2 (germline): SEHNR, FQNEAQ (reference sequence). The CDR3 sequence is CASKNQGVDTGELFF. CDR3 DNA sequence: TGTGCCAGCAAAAACCAGGGAGTCGACACCGGGGAGCTGTTTTTT.

The CDR3 sequence is CASSPPLAGGTTMKGEQFF. In DNA form, the CDR3 reads TGTGCCAGCTCACCACCTCTAGCGGGGGGTACGACAATGAAGGGTGAGCAGTTCTTC. V gene TRBV18 combines with J gene TRBJ2-1, with 11 nucleotides matching TRBD2. The CDR3 is 19 amino acids. With V trimmed by 0 bases and J by 9 bases, 16 bases remained unmatched. Germline V lookup: CDR1 KGHSH, CDR2 LQKENI. The full variable domain, completed using reference TRBV18 and TRBJ2-1, is NAGVMQNPRHLVRRRGQEARLRCSPMKGHSHVYWYRQLPEEGLKFMVYLQKENIIDESGMPKERFSAEFPKEGPSILRIQQVVRGDSAAYFCASSPPLAGGTTMKGEQFFGPGTRLTVL.

The chain is built from TRBV28 and TRBJ2-7; 8 bases match TRBD2. Per germline, CDR1 MDHEN and CDR2 SYDVKM. Trimming cost V 3 bases and J 4 bases; bases outside gene matches: 11. CDR3 size: 16 residues. CDR3 coding DNA: TGTGCCAGCAGTTTGTATAGCGGGGCCCTCGGATACGAGCAGTACTTC. This translates into CASSLYSGALGYEQYF.

The V call is TRBV5-1, the J call TRBJ2-1; 9 nucleotides line up with TRBD1. This CDR3 region has 14 residues. V lost 5 bases to trimming and J lost 6 bases; unmatched junction nucleotides: 6. In germline, CDR1 is SGHRS, CDR2 YFSETQ. CDR3 sequence: CASSRDRAGNEQFF. The CDR3 nucleotides are TGCGCCAGCAGTAGGGACAGGGCGGGCAATGAGCAGTTCTTC.

The chain joins TRBV6-5 to TRBJ2-2; no reliable D call. In germline, CDR1 is MNHEY, CDR2 SVGAGI. Trimming left V 1 base short and J 2 bases short, with 8 bases between. CDR3 size: 15 residues. CDR3: CASSYWTANTGELFF. The DNA for the CDR3 is TGTGCCAGCAGTTACTGGACGGCCAACACCGGGGAGCTGTTTTTT.

The V and J genes are TRBV18 and TRBJ1-1; no reliable D call. This CDR3 comprises 13 residues. Trimming cost V 0 bases and J 11 bases, with 13 bases left between them. In germline, CDR1 is KGHSH, CDR2 LQKENI. CDR3 amino acids: CASSPPGRKEAFF. The CDR3 DNA is TGTGCCAGCTCACCACCGGGTAGAAAGGAGGCTTTCTTT.

This chain uses TRBV6-6 with TRBJ2-5; D not certain. Germline CDR1 reads MNHNY; CDR2 reads SVGAGI (reference sequence). CDR3 length equals 11 residues. Trimming removed 3 bases from V and 4 bases from J, with 3 bases in between. The CDR3 spells CASSYIETQYF. CDR3 nucleotides: TGTGCCAGCAGTTATATAGAGACCCAGTACTTC.

This chain connects TRBV10-1 to TRBJ2-3; the match to TRBD2 covers 7 bases. The V and J ends lost 10 bases and 2 bases, in that order; junction bases with no gene match: 24. The length of the CDR3 is 19 residues. Per germline, CDR1 WNHNN and CDR2 SYGVQD (reference sequence). The CDR3 spells CAIRRSGLAADHFTDTQYF. The DNA for the CDR3 is TGCGCCATCCGCCGGTCCGGGCTAGCGGCGGACCATTTCACAGATACGCAGTATTTT.